These 6 T cell receptor beta chains were sequenced from one sample in a study of beta chain features in type 1 diabetes. General study points: Shortening of TCRB CDR3s, moderate but significant, appeared in all four CD4+ subsets of Type 1 diabetes patients.

These receptors have no identified antigens. All of the isolated RNA was reverse transcribed, so expressed TCRB transcripts were sequenced. Clones were read by immunoSEQ multiplex PCR, and TCRdb kept only the in-frame ones, dropping some. This table holds roughly 240,000 clones, approximately 25% found once. Specimen: naive CD4+ T cells from blood. The source is a woman under 40 with type 1 diabetes.

The rearrangement links TRBV4-2 to TRBJ1-3; 7 nucleotides align to TRBD1. J was trimmed by 0 bases and V by 1 base; bases with no gene match: 9. The length of the CDR3 is 18 residues. Per the germline V gene, CDR1 is LGHNA and CDR2 is YNFKEQ. CDR3 coding DNA: TGTGCCAGCAGCCAAGCCTGGGACAGCTTCAGCTCTGGAAACACCATATATTTT. Its protein is CASSQAWDSFSSGNTIYF.

The chain employs TRBV7-3 and TRBJ2-5, with D unresolved. CDR1 is SGHTA and CDR2 is FQGTGA in the germline V gene. This CDR3 is 14 amino acids long. V shed 5 bases and J shed 2 bases, with 12 bases lying between them. The CDR3 loop is CASSRTGGQETQYF. The CDR3 coding sequence is TGTGCCAGCAGCCGAACCGGCGGACAAGAGACCCAGTACTTC.

The chain couples TRBV25-1 to TRBJ2-1; D uncertain. The CDR3 contains 15 residues. V was cut by 0 bases and J by 4 bases, with 10 bases left in between. The germline V gene encodes CDR1 MGHDK and CDR2 SYGVNS. As DNA, the CDR3 is TGTGCCAGCAGTGAATATCGGCGGTCGTACAATGAGCAGTTCTTC. This codes for CASSEYRRSYNEQFF.

This clone came up a few times. The genes are TRBV10-3 and TRBJ2-1, with TRBD1 matching over 9 bases. V dropped 6 bases and J dropped 7; count of bases not matched to a gene: 10. The germline V gene has CDR1 ENHRY and CDR2 SYGVKD. This CDR3 contains 15 residues. CDR3 residues: CAISDGQGLGNEQFF. The CDR3 nucleotides are TGTGCCATCAGCGACGGACAGGGGCTGGGGAATGAGCAGTTCTTC.

This clone was counted only a few times. CDR3 sequence (DNA): TGTGCCAGCAGCCAAGACGAACGGGAGGGCCTTAAGACCCAGTACTTC. This translates into CASSQDEREGLKTQYF. The V and J genes are TRBV4-2 and TRBJ2-5; the match to TRBD2 covers 8 bases. V dropped 0 bases and J dropped 6; count of bases not matched to a gene: 9. This CDR3 comprises 16 residues. Germline CDR1 reads LGHNA; CDR2 reads YNFKEQ.

The chain employs TRBV5-4 and TRBJ2-2; 7 nucleotides agree with TRBD2. The V gene end was trimmed by 2 bases and the J gene end by 4 bases; junction bases not matched to a gene: 8. Looked up from germline, CDR1 is SGHNT and CDR2 is YYREEE (reference sequence). The CDR3 contains 16 residues. CDR3 DNA sequence: TGTGCCAGCAGCTTCATGGGGGGAGGGCCCACCGGGGAGCTGTTTTTT. This sequence encodes CASSFMGGGPTGELFF.